The present TCR beta chain was sequenced within a study of T-cell reconstitution after alpha-beta-depleted transplantation in children. TCRbeta library preparation incorporated unique molecular identifiers. TCRdb called the PCR reads again in MiXCR, with one record for every CDR3 protein. The table shows over 85,000 distinct CDR3 sequences, with around 7% occurring only once. General study results and limits: Fresh T-cell production supplied most of the T-cell counts and diversity seen one year after transplant. Alpha-beta T cells present about two months after transplant were reported to originate from several hundred expanded graft clones.

This clonotype was detected a few times. No antigen is known for it. The ends were cut back, 4 bases at V and 7 bases at J, with 13 bases in the middle. Germline assignment: CDR1 MNHEY and CDR2 SVGEGT. The CDR3 runs 14 residues. The chain combines TRBV6-2 or TRBV6-3 with TRBJ2-2, with D tentatively TRBD1 (5 bases). The TCR was taken from a boy aged 2-15 years with acute lymphoblastic leukemia, due to receive a stem cell transplant. The specimen was PBMCs, collected before TCRalphabeta/CD19-depleted stem cell transplant. CDR3 nucleotide sequence: TGTGCCAGCAGTTTCCTTCAGGGCGGCGGGGAGCTGTTTTTT. It translates to CASSFLQGGGELFF.